This T cell receptor beta chain stems from a study of T cell repertoires in cytomegalovirus infection. In the study overall: From public TCR beta signatures came an indication of both CMV infection and matching HLA type.

TCRdb fed the reads into MiXCR, producing one record per CDR3 protein. Of 46,000 or so distinct CDR3 sequences in the sample, 20% to 25% were seen once. With V trimmed by 5 bases and J by 1 base, 9 bases remained unmatched. The CDR3 length is 16 residues. Germline-derived CDR1 and CDR2 are SEHNR and FQNEAQ (reference sequence). There are a few counts of this clonotype. The antigen is not known. The sample taken for sequencing was PBMCs, sequenced either directly or after in vitro stimulation (not recorded which). The rearrangement uses TRBV7-9 and TRBJ2-7; 9 bases match TRBD2. This clonotype originated in a human donor in good health (CMV status not recorded). Some clones in this sample may be carry-over from other donors' samples. The CDR3 loop reads CASSGSLAGKSYEQYF. CDR3 sequence (DNA): TGTGCCAGCAGCGGCTCTCTAGCGGGAAAGTCCTACGAGCAGTACTTC. The full variable domain, completed using reference TRBV7-9 and TRBJ2-7, is DTGVSQNPRHKITKRGQNVTFRCDPISEHNRLYWYRQTLGQGPEFLTYFQNEAQLEKSRLLSDRFSAERPKGSFSTLEIQRTEQGDSAMYLCASSGSLAGKSYEQYFGPGTRLTVT.